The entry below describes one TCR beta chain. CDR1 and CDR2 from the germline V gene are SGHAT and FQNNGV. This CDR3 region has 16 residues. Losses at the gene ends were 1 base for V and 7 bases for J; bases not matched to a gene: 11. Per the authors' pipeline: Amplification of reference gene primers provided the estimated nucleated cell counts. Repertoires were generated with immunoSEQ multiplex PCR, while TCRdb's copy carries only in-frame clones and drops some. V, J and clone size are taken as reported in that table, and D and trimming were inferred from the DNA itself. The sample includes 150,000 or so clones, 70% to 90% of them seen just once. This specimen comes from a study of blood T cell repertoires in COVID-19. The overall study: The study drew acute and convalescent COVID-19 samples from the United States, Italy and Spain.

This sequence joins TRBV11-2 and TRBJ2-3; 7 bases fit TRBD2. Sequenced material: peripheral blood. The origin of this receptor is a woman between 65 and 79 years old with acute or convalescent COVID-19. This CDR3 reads CASSLGEGRGWNTQYF. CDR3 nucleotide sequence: TGTGCCAGCAGCTTAGGGGAGGGGCGGGGTTGGAATACGCAGTATTTT.